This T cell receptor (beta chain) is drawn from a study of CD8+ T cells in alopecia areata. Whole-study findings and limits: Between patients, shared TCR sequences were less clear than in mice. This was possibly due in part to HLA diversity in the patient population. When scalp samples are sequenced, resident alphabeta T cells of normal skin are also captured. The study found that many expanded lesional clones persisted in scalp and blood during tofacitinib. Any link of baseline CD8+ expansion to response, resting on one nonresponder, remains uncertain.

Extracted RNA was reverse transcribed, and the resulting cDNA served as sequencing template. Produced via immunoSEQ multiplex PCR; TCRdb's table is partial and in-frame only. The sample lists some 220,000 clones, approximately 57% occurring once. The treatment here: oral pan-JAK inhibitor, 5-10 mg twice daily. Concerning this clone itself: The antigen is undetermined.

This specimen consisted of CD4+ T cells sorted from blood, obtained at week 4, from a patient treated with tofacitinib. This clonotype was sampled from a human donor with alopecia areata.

This CDR3 is CASSLAYGSYNEQFF. As DNA, the CDR3 is TGTGCCAGCAGCTTAGCATACGGATCCTACAATGAGCAGTTCTTC. The chain links TRBV11-2 to TRBJ2-1; D uncertain. The V gene lost 1 base and the J gene lost 1 base, with 8 bases spanning the gap. Germline values: CDR1 SGHAT, CDR2 FQNNGV. This CDR3 contains 15 residues.